This TCR beta chain was sequenced for a study of identical twins. V lost 4 bases and J 4 bases, leaving 3 bases between the germline ends. Germline V gene data show CDR1 as SGHDT and CDR2 as YYEEEE. The CDR3 runs to 11 residues. The sample holds many counts of this clonotype. TCRdb re-analysed the 5' RACE reads in MiXCR, keeping a single row per CDR3 protein. The table records some 730,000 distinct CDR3 sequences, 15% to 20% of them present only once. The data also belong to a second study, concerning T cells expressing NK-cell markers. That work states: A few of the donors also had these clonotypes leading their CD3+CD56-NKG2C+ fraction.

Sequencing input: PBMCs. J is TRBJ2-1 and V is TRBV5-6, with D hard to call. The sequence came from a woman aged 18-29 years in good health. The CDR3 DNA reads TGTGCCAGCAGCCTTTACAATGAGCAGTTCTTC. Amino acid sequence: CASSLYNEQFF.